Shown below are 4 T cell receptor beta chains from a single sample sequenced in a study of shared T cell receptors in the human thymus. TCRdb's copy holds only in-frame clones and misses some; the assay was immunoSEQ multiplex PCR. The sample includes about 710,000 clones, around 87% of them seen just once. This same sample was also taken into another study, of human thymus T cells.

Material for sequencing was thymocytes. These receptors all stem from a boy younger than two with a congenital heart defect.

This chain connects TRBV7-9 to TRBJ2-7; possibly TRBD2 for D (7 bases). CDR1 is SEHNR, CDR2 FQNEAQ, per germline (reference sequence). Trimming stripped 6 bases from V and 3 bases from J, with 18 bases between. The CDR3 loop spans 15 amino acids. The CDR3, as DNA: TGTGCCAGCAGGTCAAGGGGGGGCGACGACTACGAGCAGTACTTC. Residues: CASRSRGGDDYEQYF.

This clone was recorded once. The V and J genes are TRBV6-1 and TRBJ2-5; 9 positions match TRBD1. Germline CDR1 is MNHNS and CDR2 is SASEGT. This CDR3 has 14 amino acids. J gave up 2 bases and V 4 bases, and 2 bases lay outside the gene matches. CDR3 loop: CASSGGQGQETQYF. The CDR3 DNA sequence: TGTGCCAGCAGTGGGGGACAGGGTCAAGAGACCCAGTACTTC.

This clone occurred once. The chain carries TRBV21-1 and TRBJ1-3. TRBV21-1 is termed a pseudogene. The CDR3 runs to 15 residues. CDR3 sequence: CASSLLGGAGNTIYF. The CDR3 bases are TGTGCCAGCAGCTTACTCGGGGGGGCTGGAAACACCATATATTTT.

For this clone: The same CDR3 also results from other DNA sequences found in this sample. The V call is TRBV19, the J call TRBJ1-6, with 8 bases identical to TRBD1. V lost 4 bases, J lost 7 bases, and 9 bases stayed unmatched. CDR3 size: 16 residues. Germline CDR1 reads LNHDA; CDR2 reads SQIVND (reference sequence). The CDR3 region has the DNA TGTGCCAGTAGTACCGGACAGGGTAAGACCAATTCACCCCTCCACTTT. Translating it yields CASSTGQGKTNSPLHF. Variable domain in full (rest from reference TRBV19 and TRBJ1-6): DGGITQSPKYLFRKEGQNVTLSCEQNLNHDAMYWYRQDPGQGLRLIYYSQIVNDFQKGDIAEGYSVSREKKESFPLTVTSAQKNPTAFYLCASSTGQGKTNSPLHFGNGTRLTVT.